The text below deals with one T cell receptor (beta chain). The germline V gene encodes CDR1 ENHRY and CDR2 SYGVKD. V was clipped by 6 bases and J by 13 bases; unmatched bases: 9. This CDR3 comprises 13 residues. This sample was taken from a study of blood T cell repertoires in COVID-19. Original analysis: Using reference gene primer amplification, nucleated cell counts were estimated. The repertoire was sequenced with immunoSEQ multiplex PCR; TCRdb's copy has only in-frame clones and lacks some. V and J calls plus clone size are reproduced from that table; the DNA served to infer D and trimming. The sample consists of roughly 170,000 clones, 85% to 90% of them appearing once.

Specimen: peripheral blood. The chain has TRBV10-3 and TRBJ1-2, with TRBD1 matching 12 bases. The origin of this receptor is a man aged 65 to 79 with active or convalescent COVID-19. The CDR3 DNA follows: TGTGCCATCAGCCCGGGACAGGGGGCGACCCCCACCTTC. Translation: CAISPGQGATPTF.